Shown below are 21 T cell receptor beta chains from a single sample sequenced in a study of blood T cell repertoires in COVID-19. Clones were read by immunoSEQ multiplex PCR, and TCRdb kept only the in-frame ones, dropping some. The sample lists 150,000 or so clones, roughly 88% occurring once. The specimen was PBMCs or T cells enriched from blood (not recorded which). These receptors originate from a man over 45 who had recovered from COVID-19.

The chain couples TRBV28 to TRBJ1-2, with TRBD1 as a possible D gene (5 bases). The germline V gene has CDR1 MDHEN and CDR2 SYDVKM. CDR3 length: 15 amino acids. Trimming removed 5 bases from V and 8 bases from J, with 21 bases in between. The CDR3 DNA is TGTGCCAGCAGTCCCCCGGCAGGGCGCCAGGAGGGCTACACCTTC. Amino acid sequence: CASSPPAGRQEGYTF.

The chain is built from TRBV12-3 or TRBV12-4 and TRBJ1-4; D possibly corresponds to TRBD1 (5 bases). The CDR3 consists of 13 residues. Between the trimmed V and J ends, which lost 2 bases and 7 bases, there was a span of 8 bases. CDR3 in amino acids: CASSLRGGEKLFF. CDR3 DNA: TGTGCCAGCAGTTTACGGGGGGGTGAAAAACTGTTTTTT.

The chain carries TRBV11-2 and TRBJ1-1, with 10 bases identical to TRBD1. The CDR3 runs to 12 residues. CDR1 and CDR2 (germline): SGHAT, FQNNGV. This CDR3 is CAGTGAGTEAFF. The CDR3 DNA reads TGTGCGGGGACAGGGGCGGGCACTGAAGCTTTCTTT.

This clone was observed a few times. The rearrangement links TRBV7-3 to TRBJ1-2; D is perhaps TRBD1 (6 bases). The CDR3 totals 13 residues. Germline V gene data show CDR1 as SGHTA and CDR2 as FQGTGA. With 6 bases removed from V and 7 bases from J, the gap between germline ends came to 15 bases. Here the CDR3 DNA reads TGTGCCAGCAGTCAGCGTAGGGGGTCTGGCTACACCTTC. Translation: CASSQRRGSGYTF.

This chain uses TRBV19 with TRBJ1-2, with no clear D. This CDR3 region has 12 residues. V lost 6 bases, J lost 9 bases, and 14 bases lay in between. From germline, CDR1 is LNHDA and CDR2 SQIVND (reference sequence). In nucleotides, the CDR3 is TGTGCCAGTAGAAGCGACCGTTTTCGCTACACCTTC. Translating it yields CASRSDRFRYTF.

V and J are TRBV5-5 and TRBJ1-1, with no clear D. CDR3 length: 18 amino acids. V was pared by 4 bases and J by 2 bases, with 24 bases between. CDR1 SGHKS and CDR2 YYEKEE come from the germline V gene (reference sequence). CDR3 protein: CASSPGWTRMRSNTEAFF. CDR3 coding DNA: TGTGCCAGCAGCCCGGGATGGACCAGGATGAGGAGTAACACTGAAGCTTTCTTT.

V gene TRBV2 combines with J gene TRBJ1-2; D may be TRBD1 (5 bases). Germline V CDR1 and CDR2: SNHLY, FYNNEI. This CDR3 has 14 amino acids. Trimming took 0 bases from V and 3 from J, leaving 8 bases between them. CDR3 protein: CASSEARDYYGYTF. The CDR3 region has the DNA TGTGCCAGCAGTGAAGCCAGGGATTACTATGGCTACACCTTC.

The rearrangement links TRBV11-3 to TRBJ2-1; possibly TRBD2 for D (5 bases). V shed 4 bases and J shed 6 bases, with 13 bases lying between them. Germline CDR1 reads SGHNT; CDR2 reads YENEEA. The CDR3 runs to 14 residues. The CDR3, as DNA: TGTGCCAGCAGCTCCAGTTTCGGAGGCAATGAGCAGTTCTTC. This gives the protein CASSSSFGGNEQFF.

The V call is TRBV6-5, the J call TRBJ1-1; 10 nucleotides align to TRBD1. Germline V CDR1 and CDR2: MNHEY, SVGAGI. CDR3 length: 16 amino acids. The trim removed 2 bases at V and 3 bases at J, leaving 6 bases unmatched. CDR3 region: CASSYTWTGGDTEAFF. CDR3 coding DNA: TGTGCCAGCAGTTACACCTGGACAGGGGGGGACACTGAAGCTTTCTTT.

In this sample, this clone turned up once. This chain joins TRBV2 and TRBJ1-2; 8 bases are shared with TRBD1. This CDR3 has 14 amino acids. V shed 2 bases, J shed 6 bases, and the junction held 5 bases outside the gene matches. CDR1 SNHLY and CDR2 FYNNEI come from the germline V gene. DNA of the CDR3: TGTGCCAGCAGTGAATTGGCAGGGGGCGATGGCTACACCTTC. Translating gives CASSELAGGDGYTF.

This chain links TRBV19 with TRBJ2-7, with 9 nucleotides matching TRBD1. The junction had 8 bases not matched to a gene; V was cut back by 7 bases and J by 4 bases. The CDR3 is made up of 14 amino acids. The germline V gene has CDR1 LNHDA and CDR2 SQIVND (reference sequence). The CDR3 nucleotides are TGTGCCAGTACCGAACCGGGACAGGGTTACGAGCAGTACGTC. This codes for CASTEPGQGYEQYV.

The table lists this clone with a count of one. The V call is TRBV5-5, the J call TRBJ1-5; tentative D call: TRBD1 (6 bases). The CDR3 loop spans 17 amino acids. V lost 3 bases and J lost 2, with 18 bases in between. Germline values: CDR1 SGHKS, CDR2 YYEKEE (reference sequence). CDR3 amino acids: CASSYLPGEKGNQPQHF. CDR3 nucleotides: TGTGCCAGCAGCTACCTTCCAGGGGAGAAGGGCAATCAGCCCCAGCATTTT.

V is TRBV7-9 and J is TRBJ1-3; TRBD1 matches 7 bases. Germline loops: CDR1 SEHNR, CDR2 FQNEAQ (reference sequence). The J segment lost 0 bases and the V segment lost 1 base, leaving 12 bases of the junction unmatched. The CDR3 totals 19 residues. CDR3 DNA: TGTGCCAGCAGCTTAGTGTTAAGGGACAGTGGAAGCTCTGGAAACACCATATATTTT. Protein sequence: CASSLVLRDSGSSGNTIYF.

V and J are TRBV29-1 and TRBJ1-3; TRBD1 matches at 10 bases. The CDR3 has 13 amino acids. Trimming took 7 bases from V and 4 from J; bases not matched to a gene: 4. Germline V CDR1 and CDR2: SQVTM, ANQGSEA. The CDR3 loop is CSAGTGVGNTIYF. As DNA, the CDR3 is TGCAGCGCTGGGACAGGGGTAGGAAACACCATATATTTT.

This rearrangement joins TRBV11-2 to TRBJ1-4; D not certain. The V end was cut by 5 bases, the J end by 7 bases, with 17 bases between. Germline V gives CDR1 SGHAT, CDR2 FQNNGV. This CDR3 has 15 residues. The CDR3 region has the DNA TGTGCCAGCAGCCTTAGTTCGGGTCCCTCTGAAAAACTGTTTTTT. This translates into CASSLSSGPSEKLFF. Variable domain in full (rest from reference TRBV11-2 and TRBJ1-4): EAGVAQSPRYKIIEKRQSVAFWCNPISGHATLYWYQQILGQGPKLLIQFQNNGVVDDSQLPKDRFSAERLKGVDSTLKIQPAKLEDSAVYLCASSLSSGPSEKLFFGSGTQLSVL.

The V and J genes are TRBV7-9 and TRBJ2-3, with D tentatively TRBD2 (5 bases). From germline, CDR1 is SEHNR and CDR2 FQNEAQ (reference sequence). V shed 5 bases and J shed 0 bases, with 18 bases lying between them. The CDR3 consists of 17 residues. The CDR3 DNA reads TGTGCCAGCAGCGGATCCTCGAGGGCCCGTAGCACAGATACGCAGTATTTT. Amino acids: CASSGSSRARSTDTQYF.

V and J are TRBV28 and TRBJ1-3; tentatively, D is TRBD1 (5 bases). The CDR3 has 15 amino acids. The germline V gene has CDR1 MDHEN and CDR2 SYDVKM. Between the trimmed V and J ends, which lost 5 bases and 4 bases, there was a span of 15 bases. CDR3 nucleotide sequence: TGTGCCAGCAGTCTCCCGGGGGGATCGGGAAACACCATATATTTT. Protein: CASSLPGGSGNTIYF.

V and J are TRBV24-1 and TRBJ2-2, with 7 bases lining up with TRBD2. The CDR3 consists of 16 residues. After removal of 3 bases from V and 1 base from J, the junction contained 4 bases not matched to a gene. Germline V lookup: CDR1 KGHDR, CDR2 SFDVKD. In DNA form, the CDR3 reads TGTGCCACCAGTGATCTAGCGGTGGGGAACACCGGGGAGCTGTTTTTT. Protein sequence: CATSDLAVGNTGELFF.

The gene calls are TRBV28 and TRBJ2-3; D may be TRBD1 (6 bases). With 4 bases removed from V and 6 bases from J, the gap between germline ends came to 20 bases. The CDR3 contains 16 residues. Germline V gene data show CDR1 as MDHEN and CDR2 as SYDVKM. CDR3 protein: CASSWTAQTFTDTQYF. The CDR3 DNA reads as TGTGCCAGCAGTTGGACAGCCCAAACCTTTACGGATACGCAGTATTTT.

This chain joins TRBV7-9 and TRBJ1-5; D may be TRBD1 (6 bases). Germline V gives CDR1 SEHNR, CDR2 FQNEAQ (reference sequence). The CDR3 totals 16 residues. V shed 0 bases and J shed 3 bases, with 12 bases lying between them. Written as DNA, the CDR3 is TGTGCCAGCAGCTTAGCTGGGACACAAGTCAATCAGCCCCAGCATTTT. Encoded protein: CASSLAGTQVNQPQHF.

V usage is TRBV9 and J usage is TRBJ2-5, with 9 bases that match TRBD2. Unmatched junction bases numbered 10, after V lost 3 bases and J lost 13 bases. Germline V CDR1 and CDR2: SGDLS, YYNGEE. The CDR3 spans 13 residues. CDR3: CASSDGLARVSYF. CDR3 in DNA: TGTGCCAGCAGCGACGGACTAGCGAGGGTCTCGTACTTC.